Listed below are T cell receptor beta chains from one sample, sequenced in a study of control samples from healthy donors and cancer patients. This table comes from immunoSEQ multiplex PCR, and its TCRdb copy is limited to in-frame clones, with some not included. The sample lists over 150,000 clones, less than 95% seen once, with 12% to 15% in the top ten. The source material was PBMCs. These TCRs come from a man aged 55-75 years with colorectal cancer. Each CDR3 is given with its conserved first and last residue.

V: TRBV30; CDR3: CAWSSNSYEQYF
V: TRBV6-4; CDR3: CASSLLTGIEEAFF
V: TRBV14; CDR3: CASSQDLGFQETQYF
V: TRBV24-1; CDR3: CATSDAGGGWQETQYF
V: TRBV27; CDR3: CASSSGQGGEQYF
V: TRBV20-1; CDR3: CSVDGDTQYF
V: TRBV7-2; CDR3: CASSLRVSDSPLHF
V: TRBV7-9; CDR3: CASSLVTGPTNEKLFF
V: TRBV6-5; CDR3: CASSYSTLGRETQYF
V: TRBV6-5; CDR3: CASSPRTGTWYEQYF
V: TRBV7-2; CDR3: CASSGRTGTPSGYTF
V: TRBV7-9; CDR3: CASSSGDGNQPQHF
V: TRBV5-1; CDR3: CASWRGTGGKGASNQPQHF
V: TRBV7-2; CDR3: CASSFISGGNKETQYF
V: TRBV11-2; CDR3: CASSTIETQYF
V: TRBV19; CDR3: CASRSSGQGTGEQYF
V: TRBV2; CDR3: CASSGDVYEQYF
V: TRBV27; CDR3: CASSLSPGQGEKLFF
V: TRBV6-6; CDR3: CASSYVDQPQHF
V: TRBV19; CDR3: CASSMARDSSSGNTIYF
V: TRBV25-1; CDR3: CASSEFGGHGTQYF
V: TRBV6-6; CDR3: CASSNAWDRPTDTQYF
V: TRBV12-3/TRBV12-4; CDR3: CASSLEGFNEQFF
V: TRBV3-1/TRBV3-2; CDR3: CASSQDPGTGSSGNTIYF
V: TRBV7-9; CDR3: CASSPRTGTNEKLFF
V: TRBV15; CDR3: CATSRDSYGTSGDNEQFF
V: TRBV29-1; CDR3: CSAGTTDTQYF
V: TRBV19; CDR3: CASSMPRTYTGELFF
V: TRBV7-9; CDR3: CASSGWTGEDEAFF
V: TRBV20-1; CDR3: CSARDGGFQYF
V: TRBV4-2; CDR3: CASSQDVGGRDTQYF
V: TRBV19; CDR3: CASSMTHRGKRYEQYF
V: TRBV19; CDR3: CASSPNRGPSNQPQHF
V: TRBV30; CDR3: CAWSTTGNQPQHF
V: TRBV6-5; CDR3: CASRAGTEETQYF
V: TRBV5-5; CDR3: CASSWGKGSRPSTDTQYF
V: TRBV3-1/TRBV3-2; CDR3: CASSQAQGSYGYTF
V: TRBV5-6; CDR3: CASSLAGAPSNYGYTF
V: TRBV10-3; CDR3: CAIRDRDYEQYF
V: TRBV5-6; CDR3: CASSRQGAANTEAFF
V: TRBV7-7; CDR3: CASSPLEGLKPYEQYF
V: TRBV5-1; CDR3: CASSSRGPGTEAFF
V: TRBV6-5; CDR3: CASRGLARTEAFF
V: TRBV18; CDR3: CASSPPGLSSPPNSPLHF
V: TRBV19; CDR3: CASSPQWGQGSYNEQFF
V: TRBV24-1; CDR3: CATSAGFDTQYF